One T cell receptor (beta chain) is described in this entry. The sample comes from a study of OX40 agonist ivuxolimab in advanced cancers. Whole-study context: Patients in the trial were receiving intravenous ivuxolimab every 2 weeks, at doses of 0.01 to 10 mg/kg.

The CDR3 loop spans 16 amino acids. From germline, CDR1 is SGHKS and CDR2 YYEKEE (reference sequence). Trimming stripped 0 bases from V and 5 bases from J, with 15 bases between. Libraries were prepared by immunoSEQ multiplex PCR; TCRdb keeps only in-frame clonotypes and omits some of them. This table has almost 65,000 clones, about 80% appearing once. This material consisted of CD4+ or CD8+ T cells sorted from blood, taken in a trial of the OX40 agonist ivuxolimab. The chain uses TRBV5-5 and TRBJ1-5, with D unresolved. This TCR was sampled from an adult with an advanced solid tumor such as melanoma, head and neck, liver or kidney cancer. The DNA for the CDR3 is TGTGCCAGCAGCTTGGCAGTCGGGCAGCAGTATCAGCCCCAGCATTTT. Amino acid sequence: CASSLAVGQQYQPQHF. Full variable domain (remainder filled in from reference TRBV5-5 and TRBJ1-5): DAGVTQSPTHLIKTRGQQVTLRCSPISGHKSVSWYQQVLGQGPQFIFQYYEKEERGRGNFPDRFSARQFPNYSSELNVNALLLGDSALYLCASSLAVGQQYQPQHFGDGTRLSIL.